The 13 T cell receptor beta chains below all came from one sample that was sequenced in a study of blood T cell repertoires in COVID-19. Libraries were prepared by immunoSEQ multiplex PCR; TCRdb keeps only in-frame clonotypes and omits some of them. This sample has more than 200,000 clones; 80% to 90% occur once, and the top ten carry approximately 4%. The sample taken for sequencing was peripheral blood. The receptors stem from a man aged 60-69 years with acute or convalescent COVID-19.

This clone was counted a single time. The chain links TRBV9 to TRBJ2-2; 7 nucleotides match TRBD1. V lost 2 bases, J lost 3 bases, and 7 bases stayed unmatched. The CDR3 runs to 16 residues. Looked up from germline, CDR1 is SGDLS and CDR2 is YYNGEE. CDR3: CASSVAGTVYTGELFF. CDR3 bases: TGTGCCAGCAGCGTCGCCGGGACAGTATACACCGGGGAGCTGTTTTTT.

The chain joins TRBV7-2 to TRBJ1-4; D gene unclear. Germline values: CDR1 SGHTA, CDR2 FQGNSA. Between the trimmed V and J ends, which lost 2 bases and 8 bases, there was a span of 9 bases. The CDR3 contains 13 residues. In DNA form, the CDR3 reads TGTGCCAGCAGCTTATTCTATAGAGAAAAACTGTTTTTT. This translates into CASSLFYREKLFF. Filled out from reference TRBV7-2 and TRBJ1-4, the complete variable domain reads GAGVSQSPSNKVTEKGKDVELRCDPISGHTALYWYRQSLGQGLEFLIYFQGNSAPDKSGLPSDRFSAERTGGSVSTLTIQRTQQEDSAVYLCASSLFYREKLFFGSGTQLSVL.

This chain uses TRBV27 with TRBJ1-5, with unresolved D. V dropped 0 bases and J dropped 0 bases, with 6 bases sitting between them. This CDR3 has 15 residues. The germline V gene encodes CDR1 MNHEY and CDR2 SMNVEV (reference sequence). This chain's CDR3 is CASSLSRVSNQPQHF. The CDR3 DNA is TGTGCCAGCAGTTTATCACGGGTTAGCAATCAGCCCCAGCATTTT.

This chain connects TRBV6-5 to TRBJ1-1; D call uncertain. The ends were cut back, 4 bases at V and 5 bases at J, with 11 bases in the middle. The CDR3 loop spans 13 amino acids. Germline-derived CDR1 and CDR2 are MNHEY and SVGAGI. The chain's CDR3 is CASSFRRRTEAFF. CDR3 bases: TGTGCCAGCAGTTTCAGGAGGAGGACTGAAGCTTTCTTT.

The CDR3: CSAALGTGSYEQYF. The DNA of the CDR3 is TGCAGCGCCGCGCTCGGGACAGGGTCCTACGAGCAGTACTTC. The genes are TRBV29-1 and TRBJ2-7; the match to TRBD1 covers 9 bases. Germline CDR1 and CDR2: SQVTM and ANQGSEA. The CDR3 spans 14 residues. V was clipped by 7 bases and J by 1 base; unmatched bases: 8.

This clone was seen only a few times. V gene TRBV12-5 combines with J gene TRBJ2-5; 7 nucleotides agree with TRBD1. The trim removed 0 bases at V and 4 bases at J, leaving 2 bases unmatched. From germline, CDR1 is LGHNT and CDR2 FRNRAP. The CDR3 length is 14 residues. The CDR3 DNA reads TGTGCTAGTGGTTTGGTAAACAGGGGAGAGACCCAGTACTTC. It yields the protein CASGLVNRGETQYF.

In DNA, the CDR3 is TGCGCCAGCAGCGCCCGGGACAGGGGGATCATGAACACTGAAGCTTTCTTT. Translating it yields CASSARDRGIMNTEAFF. The chain uses TRBV5-1 and TRBJ1-1, with 11 bases that match TRBD1. The CDR3 runs 17 residues. Per the germline V gene, CDR1 is SGHRS and CDR2 is YFSETQ. Trimming at V came to 4 bases and at J to 0 bases, leaving 8 bases not matched to a gene. The full variable domain, in which reference TRBV5-1 and TRBJ1-1 provide the parts outside the CDR3, is KAGVTQTPRYLIKTRGQQVTLSCSPISGHRSVSWYQQTPGQGLQFLFEYFSETQRNKGNFPGRFSGRQFSNSRSEMNVSTLELGDSALYLCASSARDRGIMNTEAFFGQGTRLTVV.

V usage is TRBV3-1 (or the pseudogene TRBV3-2) and J usage is TRBJ2-7; the match to TRBD2 covers 11 bases. The J segment lost 3 bases and the V segment lost 0 bases, leaving 4 bases of the junction unmatched. The germline CDR1 and CDR2 sequences are LGHDT and YNNKEL (reference sequence). The CDR3 length is 16 residues. The CDR3 loop is CASSQDITSGSYEQYF. The CDR3 region has the DNA TGTGCCAGCAGCCAAGATATTACTAGCGGGAGCTACGAGCAGTACTTC.

The table lists this clone with a few counts. The chain carries TRBV7-3 and TRBJ1-1, with 8 bases that match TRBD1. Per germline, CDR1 SGHTA and CDR2 FQGTGA. V lost 5 bases, J lost 1 base, and 12 bases stayed unmatched. This CDR3 region has 17 residues. CDR3 sequence (DNA): TGTGCCAGCAGCCGCACAGGGGGAAGCCGCTCGAACACTGAAGCTTTCTTT. Its protein is CASSRTGGSRSNTEAFF.

J is TRBJ1-2 and V is TRBV5-1; 9 bases match TRBD1. Losses at the gene ends were 2 bases for V and 6 bases for J; bases not matched to a gene: 8. CDR1 SGHRS and CDR2 YFSETQ come from the germline V gene. The CDR3 spans 15 residues. This chain's CDR3 is CASSLQGASLNGYTF. The CDR3 DNA reads TGCGCCAGCAGCTTACAGGGGGCTTCTTTGAATGGCTACACCTTC.

This clone was counted only a few times. The chain links TRBV7-9 to TRBJ1-2; D call uncertain. Germline assignment: CDR1 SEHNR and CDR2 FQNEAQ (reference sequence). V lost 0 bases to trimming and J lost 4 bases, with 6 bases between them. CDR3 size: 13 residues. The CDR3 DNA follows: TGTGCCAGCAGCTTAGCTACATCCTATGGCTACACCTTC. Translating gives CASSLATSYGYTF.

This clone was counted a few times. V usage is TRBV28 and J usage is TRBJ2-2, with D unresolved. The germline gives CDR1 MDHEN, CDR2 SYDVKM. Trimming removed 7 bases at V and 4 bases at J, with 10 bases between. This CDR3 is built from 13 residues. The CDR3 DNA reads TGTGCCAGCACCAGATTTGCCACCGGGGAGCTGTTTTTT. Its translation is CASTRFATGELFF.

The V call is TRBV7-9, the J call TRBJ1-2; 8 positions match TRBD1. V shed 1 base, J shed 6 bases, and the junction held 7 bases outside the gene matches. The CDR3 contains 15 residues. Looked up from germline, CDR1 is SEHNR and CDR2 is FQNEAQ (reference sequence). The CDR3 bases are TGTGCCAGCAGCTTAGGGGCAGGGGGCAGGAATGGCTACACCTTC. It specifies CASSLGAGGRNGYTF. The full variable domain, its missing parts supplied by reference TRBV7-9 and TRBJ1-2, is DTGVSQNPRHKITKRGQNVTFRCDPISEHNRLYWYRQTLGQGPEFLTYFQNEAQLEKSRLLSDRFSAERPKGSFSTLEIQRTEQGDSAMYLCASSLGAGGRNGYTFGSGTRLTVV.